These 21 T cell receptor beta chains originate from one sample sequenced in a study of blood T cells in healthy people across ages. Primed by a sample-barcoded 5' primer and a J-beta primer mix, a second PCR proceeded for roughly 7 to 11 cycles. TCRdb passed the 5' RACE reads through MiXCR, listing each CDR3 protein once. The sample yields about 510,000 distinct CDR3 sequences, 27% seen once. Separately, the same data were catalogued under a study of T cells of mothers and their children.

Sequenced sample: blood. All receptors derive from a boy aged 2 to 10 in good health.

This clonotype has only a few counts. The rearrangement links TRBV20-1 to TRBJ1-1, with TRBD1 identical over 7 bases. CDR3 length: 17 residues. Germline values: CDR1 DFQATT, CDR2 SNEGSKA (reference sequence). V gave up 6 bases and J gave up 1 base; unmatched junction bases: 17. The CDR3, as DNA: TGCAGTGCACCCGACAGGGTGGGGATTCGAGGGAACACTGAAGCTTTCTTT. This translates into CSAPDRVGIRGNTEAFF.

This clonotype appeared a few times. V gene TRBV25-1 combines with J gene TRBJ2-7; D possibly corresponds to TRBD2 (5 bases). The end of the DNA aligns better with TRBJ2-1, so the J call may be wrong. The CDR3 is 16 amino acids. Looked up from germline, CDR1 is MGHDK and CDR2 is SYGVNS. CDR3 residues: CASSESEGSLYNEQFF. Written as DNA, the CDR3 is TGTGCCAGCAGTGAATCCGAGGGCAGTCTTTACAATGAGCAGTTCTTC.

This clonotype was found a few times. This chain links TRBV5-1 with TRBJ1-5, with D hard to call. The CDR3 covers 14 residues. Germline CDR1 and CDR2: SGHRS and YFSETQ. V was shortened by 0 bases and J by 4 bases, with 8 bases between the two germline ends. The CDR3 region has the DNA TGCGCCAGCAGCTTGGGCGACGGTAATCAGCCCCAGCATTTT. Translation: CASSLGDGNQPQHF. Drawing the rest from reference TRBV5-1 and TRBJ1-5, the complete variable domain is KAGVTQTPRYLIKTRGQQVTLSCSPISGHRSVSWYQQTPGQGLQFLFEYFSETQRNKGNFPGRFSGRQFSNSRSEMNVSTLELGDSALYLCASSLGDGNQPQHFGDGTRLSIL.

This CDR3 is CASSDYGTGGSNSPLHF. The CDR3 nucleotides are TGTGCCAGCAGTGATTATGGGACAGGGGGCTCGAATTCACCCCTCCACTTT. The chain couples TRBV25-1 to TRBJ1-6, with 12 bases aligning to TRBD1. Trimming cost V 3 bases and J 7 bases; bases outside gene matches: 7. Germline-derived CDR1 and CDR2 are MGHDK and SYGVNS. The CDR3 extends over 17 amino acids.

The J gene is TRBJ2-3, the V gene TRBV6-5, with 11 bases lining up with TRBD2. Germline values: CDR1 MNHEY, CDR2 SVGAGI. Germline trimming cut 6 bases from V and 2 bases from J; bases unmatched to any gene: 4. The CDR3 has 15 residues. The CDR3 protein is CASRLAGALTDTQYF. In nucleotides, the CDR3 is TGTGCCAGCAGACTAGCGGGGGCGCTCACAGATACGCAGTATTTT.

The V gene is TRBV7-2, the J gene TRBJ2-2; D ambiguous. V was trimmed by 6 bases and J by 1 base, leaving 9 bases between them. CDR1 is SGHTA and CDR2 is FQGNSA in the germline V gene. The CDR3 covers 14 residues. In DNA, the CDR3 is TGTGCCAGCAGTAACGGGTTGAACACCGGGGAGCTGTTTTTT. Translating it yields CASSNGLNTGELFF.

V and J are TRBV28 and TRBJ2-7; 7 positions match TRBD2. The germline V gene encodes CDR1 MDHEN and CDR2 SYDVKM. This CDR3 contains 13 residues. CDR3 sequence reads: CAVAGLSSYEQYF. The CDR3, as DNA: TGTGCTGTAGCGGGCCTGAGCTCCTACGAGCAGTACTTC.

This clonotype has a handful of counts. This chain links TRBV3-1 with TRBJ2-5; D possibly corresponds to TRBD2 (6 bases). CDR3 length: 14 amino acids. V shed 1 base and J shed 7 bases, with 13 bases lying between them. CDR1 and CDR2 from the germline V gene are LGHDT and YNNKEL (reference sequence). The CDR3 spells CASSQVAGRATQYF. DNA for the CDR3: TGTGCCAGCAGCCAAGTTGCGGGGCGGGCGACCCAGTACTTC.

This clonotype has only a few counts. One end of the junction does not line up with germline, which may come from a read error. V is TRBV20-1 and J is TRBJ1-6; maybe TRBD1 (5 bases). CDR1 and CDR2 (germline): DFQATT, SNEGSKA (reference sequence). CDR3 size: 11 residues. CDR3: CSASHPSGRPF. In DNA, the CDR3 is TGCAGTGCTAGCCACCCCTCGGGACGACCCTTT.

This clonotype was seen more than once but under ten times. This chain links TRBV14 with TRBJ2-6; tentative D call: TRBD2 (6 bases). CDR1 is SGHDN, CDR2 FVKESK, per germline. The CDR3 runs 17 residues. V was shortened by 2 bases and J by 3 bases, with 14 bases between the two germline ends. CDR3 nucleotide sequence: TGTGCCAGCAGCCAATTCACGGGAGTGGGTGGGGCCAACGTCCTGACTTTC. Residues: CASSQFTGVGGANVLTF.

The V and J genes are TRBV20-1 and TRBJ2-1; 8 bases agree with TRBD2. In germline, CDR1 is DFQATT, CDR2 SNEGSKA (reference sequence). The V and J ends lost 8 bases and 4 bases, in that order; junction bases with no gene match: 10. The CDR3 contains 14 residues. The CDR3 nucleotides are TGCAGTAGAAGCGGGGGTGCCCCTTACAATGAGCAGTTCTTC. Protein product: CSRSGGAPYNEQFF.

This clonotype was seen a handful of times. The V call is TRBV20-1, the J call TRBJ2-1; D is uncertain. V lost 3 bases to trimming and J lost 5 bases, with 11 bases between them. The CDR3 length is 13 residues. Germline V CDR1 and CDR2: DFQATT, SNEGSKA (reference sequence). In DNA form, the CDR3 reads TGCAGTGCTAGCCTTGCGGAAAACAATGAGCAGTTCTTC. Residues: CSASLAENNEQFF.

This clonotype was recorded a few times. The chain links TRBV15 to TRBJ2-3, with 9 bases fitting TRBD2. Germline V gene data show CDR1 as LNHNV and CDR2 as YYDKDF (reference sequence). The V gene end was trimmed by 0 bases and the J gene end by 1 base; junction bases not matched to a gene: 2. This CDR3 comprises 16 residues. The CDR3 region has the DNA TGTGCCACCAGCAGAGATGCGGGAGGGGGCACAGATACGCAGTATTTT. This gives the protein CATSRDAGGGTDTQYF.

The chain joins TRBV5-1 to TRBJ1-2; possible D gene TRBD1, 6 bases. This CDR3 is 15 amino acids long. Germline assignment: CDR1 SGHRS and CDR2 YFSETQ. The V gene lost 5 bases and the J gene lost 2 bases, with 16 bases spanning the gap. CDR3: CASSSEGGLNYGYTF. CDR3 bases: TGCGCCAGCAGTTCGGAGGGGGGCCTAAACTATGGCTACACCTTC. Looking up the rest from reference TRBV5-1 and TRBJ1-2 gives the full variable domain: KAGVTQTPRYLIKTRGQQVTLSCSPISGHRSVSWYQQTPGQGLQFLFEYFSETQRNKGNFPGRFSGRQFSNSRSEMNVSTLELGDSALYLCASSSEGGLNYGYTFGSGTRLTVV.

V gene TRBV20-1 combines with J gene TRBJ2-5; D is unresolved. CDR3 size: 13 residues. Deletions cut 1 base from V and 4 bases from J, with 10 bases between. Germline V gene lookup returns CDR1 DFQATT and CDR2 SNEGSKA (reference sequence). CDR3 protein: CSARVGSGETQYF. CDR3 in DNA: TGCAGTGCTAGAGTGGGTTCCGGAGAGACCCAGTACTTC.

This clonotype was seen only a few times. J is TRBJ1-1 and V is TRBV3-1; D remains ambiguous. This CDR3 spans 14 amino acids. The germline gives CDR1 LGHDT, CDR2 YNNKEL (reference sequence). V lost 1 base, J lost 1 base, and 7 bases lay in between. CDR3 bases: TGTGCCAGCAGCCAAGGCCATAAGAACACTGAAGCTTTCTTT. Translating it yields CASSQGHKNTEAFF.

The chain recombines TRBV7-2 with TRBJ1-2, with D unresolved. Germline CDR1 is SGHTA and CDR2 is FQGNSA. V was shortened by 3 bases and J by 7 bases, with 12 bases between the two germline ends. The CDR3 length is 13 residues. The CDR3 nucleotides are TGTGCCAGCAGCTTCCGCAGTTTAGGTGGCTACACCTTC. Translation: CASSFRSLGGYTF.

The chain employs TRBV5-1 and TRBJ2-1; D unresolved. The CDR3 runs 13 residues. CDR1 and CDR2 from the germline V gene are SGHRS and YFSETQ. V dropped 5 bases and J dropped 1 base, with 7 bases sitting between them. The CDR3, as DNA: TGCGCCAGCAGGGGTCGATCCTACAATGAGCAGTTCTTC. It encodes CASRGRSYNEQFF. Using reference TRBV5-1 and TRBJ2-1 for the parts outside the CDR3, the full variable domain is KAGVTQTPRYLIKTRGQQVTLSCSPISGHRSVSWYQQTPGQGLQFLFEYFSETQRNKGNFPGRFSGRQFSNSRSEMNVSTLELGDSALYLCASRGRSYNEQFFGPGTRLTVL.

This rearrangement joins TRBV20-1 to TRBJ2-2, with TRBD2 matching 9 bases. Germline V CDR1 and CDR2: DFQATT, SNEGSKA (reference sequence). The CDR3 totals 18 residues. The junction had 10 bases not matched to a gene; V was cut back by 2 bases and J by 0 bases. CDR3 in DNA: TGCAGTGCTAGACTCCGCCTAGCGGGGCATTCGAACACCGGGGAGCTGTTTTTT. Residues: CSARLRLAGHSNTGELFF.

With respect to this clonotype: At one end, the junction sequence differs from germline, possibly due to a read error. The chain uses TRBV4-1 and TRBJ2-1; possibly TRBD2 for D (6 bases). Germline V gene sequence: CDR1 MGHRA, CDR2 YSYEKL. CDR3 length: 16 amino acids. CDR3 nucleotide sequence: TGCGCCAGCAGTCAAGATCCCGGGGAGGTCTACAATGAGCAGTTCTTC. The encoded protein is CASSQDPGEVYNEQFF.

V gene TRBV7-9 combines with J gene TRBJ2-4; the match to TRBD1 covers 8 bases. Germline V gene data show CDR1 as SEHNR and CDR2 as FQNEAQ (reference sequence). After removal of 5 bases from V and 4 bases from J, the junction contained 4 bases not matched to a gene. The CDR3 has 14 amino acids. Written as DNA, the CDR3 is TGTGCCAGCAGCACGCGACAGGGGAAAAACATTCAGTACTTC. The encoded protein is CASSTRQGKNIQYF.